This T cell receptor (beta chain) comes out of a study of blood T cell repertoires in COVID-19. Overall study: Whether acute or convalescent, the COVID-19 samples came from the United States, Italy and Spain. The analysed material was cDNA or gDNA that came from T cells, B-cell-depleted T cells, or PBMCs.

Data came from immunoSEQ multiplex PCR; TCRdb stores just in-frame clones and leaves some out. The sample includes 25,000 to 35,000 clones, 84% seen only once; the top ten take about 15%. This clone has more than one count but fewer than ten. The specimen sequenced was peripheral blood. The origin of this receptor is a man in his 70s with active COVID-19.

CDR3 DNA: TGTGCCAGCAGCCCGGACAGGGTCTCCTACGAGCAGTACTTC. It translates to CASSPDRVSYEQYF. This chain joins TRBV6-5 and TRBJ2-7, with TRBD1 matching 8 bases. The V and J ends lost 6 bases and 0 bases, in that order; junction bases with no gene match: 4. Germline V gives CDR1 MNHEY, CDR2 SVGAGI. The CDR3 has 14 amino acids.